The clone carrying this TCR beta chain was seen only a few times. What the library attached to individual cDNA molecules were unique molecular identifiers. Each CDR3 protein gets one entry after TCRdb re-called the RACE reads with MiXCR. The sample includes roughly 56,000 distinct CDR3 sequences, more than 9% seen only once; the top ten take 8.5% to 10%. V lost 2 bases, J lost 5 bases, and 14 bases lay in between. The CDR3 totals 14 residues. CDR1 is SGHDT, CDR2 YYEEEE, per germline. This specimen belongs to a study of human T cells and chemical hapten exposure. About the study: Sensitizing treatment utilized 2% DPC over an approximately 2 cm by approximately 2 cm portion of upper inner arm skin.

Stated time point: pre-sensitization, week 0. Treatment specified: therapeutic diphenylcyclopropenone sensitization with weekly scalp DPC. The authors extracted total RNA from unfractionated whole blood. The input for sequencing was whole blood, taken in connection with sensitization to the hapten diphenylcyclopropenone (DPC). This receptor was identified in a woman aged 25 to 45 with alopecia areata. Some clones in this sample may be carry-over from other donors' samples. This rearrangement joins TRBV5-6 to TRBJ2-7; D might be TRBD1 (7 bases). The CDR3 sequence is CASSFGGGGNEQYF. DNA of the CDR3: TGTGCCAGCAGCTTCGGCGGAGGGGGCAACGAGCAGTACTTC.